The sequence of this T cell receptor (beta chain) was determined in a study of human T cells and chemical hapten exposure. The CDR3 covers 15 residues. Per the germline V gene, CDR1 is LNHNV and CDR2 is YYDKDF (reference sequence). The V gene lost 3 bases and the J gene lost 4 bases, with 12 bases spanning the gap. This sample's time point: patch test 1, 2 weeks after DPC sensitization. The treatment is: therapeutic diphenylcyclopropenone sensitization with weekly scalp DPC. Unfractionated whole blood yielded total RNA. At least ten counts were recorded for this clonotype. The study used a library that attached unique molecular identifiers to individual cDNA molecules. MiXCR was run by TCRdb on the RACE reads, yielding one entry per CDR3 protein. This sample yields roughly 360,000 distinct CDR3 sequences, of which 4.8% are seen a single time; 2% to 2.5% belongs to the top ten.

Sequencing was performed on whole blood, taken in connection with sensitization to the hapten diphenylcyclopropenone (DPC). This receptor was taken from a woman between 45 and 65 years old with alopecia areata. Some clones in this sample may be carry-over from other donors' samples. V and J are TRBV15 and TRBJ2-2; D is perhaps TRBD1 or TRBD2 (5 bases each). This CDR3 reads CATSRGEGPTGELFF. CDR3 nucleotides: TGTGCCACCAGCAGGGGCGAGGGACCCACCGGGGAGCTGTTTTTT.